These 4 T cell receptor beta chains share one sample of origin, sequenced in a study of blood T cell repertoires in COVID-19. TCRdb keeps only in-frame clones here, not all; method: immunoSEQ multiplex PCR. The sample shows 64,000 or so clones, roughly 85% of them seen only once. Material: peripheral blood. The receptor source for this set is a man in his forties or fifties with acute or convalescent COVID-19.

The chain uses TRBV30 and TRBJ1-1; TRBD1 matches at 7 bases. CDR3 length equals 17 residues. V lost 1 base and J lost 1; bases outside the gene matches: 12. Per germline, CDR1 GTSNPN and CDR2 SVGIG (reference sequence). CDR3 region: CAWSDKHPGQRNTEAFF. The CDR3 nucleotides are TGTGCCTGGAGTGACAAACACCCGGGACAGCGGAACACTGAAGCTTTCTTT.

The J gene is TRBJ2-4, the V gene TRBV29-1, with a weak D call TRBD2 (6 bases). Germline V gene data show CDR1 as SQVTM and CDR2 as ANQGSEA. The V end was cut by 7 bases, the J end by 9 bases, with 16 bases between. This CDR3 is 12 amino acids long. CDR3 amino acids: CSGDSPGGIQYF. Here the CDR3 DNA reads TGCAGCGGCGACAGCCCCGGGGGCATTCAGTACTTC.

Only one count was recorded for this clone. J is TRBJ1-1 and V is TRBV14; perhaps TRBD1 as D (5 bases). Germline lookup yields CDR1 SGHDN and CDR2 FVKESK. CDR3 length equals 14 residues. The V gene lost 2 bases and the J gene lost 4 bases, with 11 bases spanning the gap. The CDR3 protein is CASSQLRVGTEAFF. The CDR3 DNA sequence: TGTGCCAGCAGCCAACTCAGGGTGGGCACTGAAGCTTTCTTT.

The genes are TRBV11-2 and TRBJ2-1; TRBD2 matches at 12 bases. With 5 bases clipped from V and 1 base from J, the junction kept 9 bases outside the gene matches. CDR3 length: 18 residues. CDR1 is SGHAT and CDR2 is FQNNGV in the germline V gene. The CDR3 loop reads CASSPTSGGPKSYNEQFF. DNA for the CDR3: TGTGCCAGCAGCCCGACTAGCGGGGGCCCAAAATCCTACAATGAGCAGTTCTTC. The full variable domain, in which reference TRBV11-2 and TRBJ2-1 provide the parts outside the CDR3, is EAGVAQSPRYKIIEKRQSVAFWCNPISGHATLYWYQQILGQGPKLLIQFQNNGVVDDSQLPKDRFSAERLKGVDSTLKIQPAKLEDSAVYLCASSPTSGGPKSYNEQFFGPGTRLTVL.